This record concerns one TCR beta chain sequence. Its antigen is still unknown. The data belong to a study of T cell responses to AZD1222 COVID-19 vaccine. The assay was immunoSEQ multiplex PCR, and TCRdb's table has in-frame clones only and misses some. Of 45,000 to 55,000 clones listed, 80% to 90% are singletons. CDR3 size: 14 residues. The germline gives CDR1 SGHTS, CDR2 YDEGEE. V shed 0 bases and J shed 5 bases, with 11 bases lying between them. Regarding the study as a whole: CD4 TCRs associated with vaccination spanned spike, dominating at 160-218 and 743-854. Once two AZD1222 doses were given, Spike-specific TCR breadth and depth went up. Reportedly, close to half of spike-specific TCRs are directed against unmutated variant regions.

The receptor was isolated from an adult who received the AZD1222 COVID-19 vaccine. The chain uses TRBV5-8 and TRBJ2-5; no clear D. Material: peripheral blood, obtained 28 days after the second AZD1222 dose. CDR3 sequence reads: CASSLGRSWETQYF. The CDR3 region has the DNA TGTGCCAGCAGCTTGGGACGGTCGTGGGAGACCCAGTACTTC.